This T cell receptor (beta chain) comes out of a study of cytomegalovirus exposure and HLA in healthy donors. Overall study results and limits: In a later analysis, V- and J-gene trimming of beta chains associated with a DCLRE1C missense variant, replicated independently.

Trimming shortened V by 1 base and J by 9 bases, and 7 bases separated the two germline ends. The CDR3 spans 12 residues. The germline CDR1 and CDR2 sequences are MNHNS and SASEGT. Primers: 60 Vbeta forward and 13 Jbeta reverse. The assay was immunoSEQ multiplex PCR, and TCRdb's table has in-frame clones only and misses some. This sample has tens of thousands of clones, with around 80% found just once. As to this clone: The antigen is not known.

The J gene is TRBJ2-1, the V gene TRBV6-1; D ambiguous. Sequenced sample: PBMCs. The clonotype was recovered from a man aged 50 or older in good health and CMV-seronegative. The CDR3 DNA reads as TGTGCCAGCAGTGAAGGGCCATTTGAGCAGTTCTTC. This codes for CASSEGPFEQFF.